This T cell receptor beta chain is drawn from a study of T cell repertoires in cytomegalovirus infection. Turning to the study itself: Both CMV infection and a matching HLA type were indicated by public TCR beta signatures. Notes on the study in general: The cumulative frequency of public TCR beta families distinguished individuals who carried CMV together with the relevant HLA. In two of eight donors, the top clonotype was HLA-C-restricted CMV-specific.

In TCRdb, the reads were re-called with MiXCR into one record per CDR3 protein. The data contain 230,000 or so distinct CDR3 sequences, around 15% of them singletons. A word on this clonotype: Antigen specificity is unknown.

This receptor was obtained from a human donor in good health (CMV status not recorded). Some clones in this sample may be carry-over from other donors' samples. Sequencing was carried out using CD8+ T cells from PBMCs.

CDR3 sequence reads: CASSQVSGASYGYTF. DNA for the CDR3: TGCGCCAGCAGCCAAGTATCCGGGGCCAGCTATGGCTACACCTTC. V gene TRBV4-1 combines with J gene TRBJ1-2, with a weak D call TRBD1 (5 bases). V was clipped by 1 base and J by 4 bases, with 13 bases between them. The germline CDR1 and CDR2 sequences are MGHRA and YSYEKL. The CDR3 length is 15 residues.